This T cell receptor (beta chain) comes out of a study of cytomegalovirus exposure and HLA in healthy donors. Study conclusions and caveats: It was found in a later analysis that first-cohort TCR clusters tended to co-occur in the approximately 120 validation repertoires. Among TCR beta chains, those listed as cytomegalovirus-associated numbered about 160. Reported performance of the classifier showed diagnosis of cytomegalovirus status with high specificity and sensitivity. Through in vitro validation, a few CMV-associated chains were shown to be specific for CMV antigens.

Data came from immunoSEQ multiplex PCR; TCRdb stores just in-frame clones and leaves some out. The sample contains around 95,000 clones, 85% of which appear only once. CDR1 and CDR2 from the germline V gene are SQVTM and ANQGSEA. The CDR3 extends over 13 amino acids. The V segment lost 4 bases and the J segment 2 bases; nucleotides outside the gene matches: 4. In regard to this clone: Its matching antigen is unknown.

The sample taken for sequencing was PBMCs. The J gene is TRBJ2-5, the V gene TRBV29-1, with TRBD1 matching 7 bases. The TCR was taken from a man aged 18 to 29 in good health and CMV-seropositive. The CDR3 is CSVGGTAQETQYF. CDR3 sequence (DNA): TGCAGCGTTGGGGGGACAGCACAAGAGACCCAGTACTTC.